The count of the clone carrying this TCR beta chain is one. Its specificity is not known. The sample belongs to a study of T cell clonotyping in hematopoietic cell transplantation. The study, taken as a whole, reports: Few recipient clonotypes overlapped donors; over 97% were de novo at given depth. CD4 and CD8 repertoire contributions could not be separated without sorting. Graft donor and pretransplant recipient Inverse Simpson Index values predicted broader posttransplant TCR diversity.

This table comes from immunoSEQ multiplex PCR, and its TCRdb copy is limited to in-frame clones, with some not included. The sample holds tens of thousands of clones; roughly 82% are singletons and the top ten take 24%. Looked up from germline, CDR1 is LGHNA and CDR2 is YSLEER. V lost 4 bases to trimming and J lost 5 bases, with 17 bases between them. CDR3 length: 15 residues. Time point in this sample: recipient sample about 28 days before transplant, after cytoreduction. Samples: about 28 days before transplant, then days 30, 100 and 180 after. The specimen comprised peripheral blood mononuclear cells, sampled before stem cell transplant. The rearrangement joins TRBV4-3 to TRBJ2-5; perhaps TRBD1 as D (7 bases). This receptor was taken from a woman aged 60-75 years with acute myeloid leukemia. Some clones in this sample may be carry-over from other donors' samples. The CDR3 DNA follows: TGCGCCAGCAGCCCCCTGGAGGGGGCGAGGGAGACCCAGTACTTC. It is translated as CASSPLEGARETQYF.